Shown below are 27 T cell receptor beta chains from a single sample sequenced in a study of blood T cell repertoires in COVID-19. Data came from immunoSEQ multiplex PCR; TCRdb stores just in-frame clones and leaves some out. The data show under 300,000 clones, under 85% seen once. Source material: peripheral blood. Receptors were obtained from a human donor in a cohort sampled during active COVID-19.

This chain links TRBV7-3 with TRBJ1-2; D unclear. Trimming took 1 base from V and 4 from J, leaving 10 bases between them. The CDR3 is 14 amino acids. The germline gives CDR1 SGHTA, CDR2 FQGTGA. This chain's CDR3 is CASSLNVPTYGYTF. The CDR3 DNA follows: TGTGCCAGCAGCTTAAATGTCCCTACCTATGGCTACACCTTC.

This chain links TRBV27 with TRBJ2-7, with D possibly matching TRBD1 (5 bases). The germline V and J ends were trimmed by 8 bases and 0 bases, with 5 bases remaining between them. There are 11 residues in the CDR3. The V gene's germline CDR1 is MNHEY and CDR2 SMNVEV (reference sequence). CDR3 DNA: TGTGCCAGCGGGGCCTCCTACGAGCAGTACTTC. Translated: CASGASYEQYF.

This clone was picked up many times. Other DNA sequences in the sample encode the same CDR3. CDR3 sequence reads: CASSLQGSLNTEAFF. DNA for the CDR3: TGTGCCAGCAGCTTACAGGGGTCGCTGAACACTGAAGCTTTCTTT. V gene TRBV5-8 combines with J gene TRBJ1-1; 7 positions agree with TRBD1. Germline-derived CDR1 and CDR2 are SGHTS and YDEGEE. The ends lost 2 bases at V and 0 bases at J; junction bases unmatched: 4. The CDR3 spans 15 residues.

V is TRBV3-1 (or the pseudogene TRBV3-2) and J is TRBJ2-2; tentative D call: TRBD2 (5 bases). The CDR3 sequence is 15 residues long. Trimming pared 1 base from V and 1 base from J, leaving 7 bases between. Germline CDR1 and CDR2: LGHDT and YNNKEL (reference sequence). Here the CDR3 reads CASSQGGWNTGELFF. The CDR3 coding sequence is TGTGCCAGCAGCCAAGGAGGGTGGAACACCGGGGAGCTGTTTTTT.

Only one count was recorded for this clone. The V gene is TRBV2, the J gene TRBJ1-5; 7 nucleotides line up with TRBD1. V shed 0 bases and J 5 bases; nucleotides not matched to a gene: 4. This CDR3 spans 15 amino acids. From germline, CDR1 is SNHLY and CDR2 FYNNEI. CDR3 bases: TGTGCCAGCAGTGAAGCTCACCAGGGGGATCAGCCCCAGCATTTT. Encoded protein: CASSEAHQGDQPQHF. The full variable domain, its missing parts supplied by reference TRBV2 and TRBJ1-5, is EPEVTQTPSHQVTQMGQEVILRCVPISNHLYFYWYRQILGQKVEFLVSFYNNEISEKSEIFDDQFSVERPDGSNFTLKIRSTKLEDSAMYFCASSEAHQGDQPQHFGDGTRLSIL.

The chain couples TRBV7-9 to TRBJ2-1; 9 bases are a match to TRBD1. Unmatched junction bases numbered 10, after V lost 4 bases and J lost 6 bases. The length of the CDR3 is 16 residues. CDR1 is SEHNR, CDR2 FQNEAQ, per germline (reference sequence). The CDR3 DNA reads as TGTGCCAGCAGCTCGCTCCCGGGACAGGGTCCCAATGAGCAGTTCTTC. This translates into CASSSLPGQGPNEQFF.

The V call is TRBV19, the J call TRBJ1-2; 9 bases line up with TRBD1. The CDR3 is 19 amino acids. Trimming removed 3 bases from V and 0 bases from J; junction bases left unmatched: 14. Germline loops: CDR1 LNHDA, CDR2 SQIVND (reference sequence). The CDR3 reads CASSIGAHAGTGPNYGYTF. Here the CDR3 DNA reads TGTGCCAGTAGTATTGGGGCTCACGCCGGGACAGGGCCTAACTATGGCTACACCTTC.

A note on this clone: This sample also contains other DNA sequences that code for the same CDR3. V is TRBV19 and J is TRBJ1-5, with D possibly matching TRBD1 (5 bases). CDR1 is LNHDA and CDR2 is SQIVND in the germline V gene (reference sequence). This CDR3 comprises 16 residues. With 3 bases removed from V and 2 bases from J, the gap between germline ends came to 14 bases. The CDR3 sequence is CASSIGGSGGNQPQHF. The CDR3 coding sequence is TGTGCCAGTAGTATCGGAGGGTCGGGGGGCAATCAGCCCCAGCATTTT.

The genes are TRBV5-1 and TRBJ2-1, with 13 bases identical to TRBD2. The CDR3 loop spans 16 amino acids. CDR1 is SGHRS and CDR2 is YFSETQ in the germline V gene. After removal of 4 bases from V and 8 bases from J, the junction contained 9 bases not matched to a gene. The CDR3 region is CASSPQLAGGYHEQFF. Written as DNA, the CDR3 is TGCGCCAGCAGCCCCCAACTAGCGGGGGGGTATCATGAGCAGTTCTTC.

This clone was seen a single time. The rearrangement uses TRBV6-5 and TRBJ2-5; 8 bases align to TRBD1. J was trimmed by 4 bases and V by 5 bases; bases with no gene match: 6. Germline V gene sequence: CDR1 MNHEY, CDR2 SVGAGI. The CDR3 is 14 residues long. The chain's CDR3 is CASSPWTGRETQYF. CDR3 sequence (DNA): TGTGCCAGCAGTCCATGGACAGGGAGAGAGACCCAGTACTTC.

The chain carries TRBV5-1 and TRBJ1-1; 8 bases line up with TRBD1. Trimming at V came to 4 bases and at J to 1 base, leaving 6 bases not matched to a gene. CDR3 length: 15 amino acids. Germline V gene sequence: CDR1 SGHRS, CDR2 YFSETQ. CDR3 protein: CASSAIGTGNTEAFF. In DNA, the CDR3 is TGCGCCAGCAGCGCCATCGGGACAGGGAACACTGAAGCTTTCTTT.

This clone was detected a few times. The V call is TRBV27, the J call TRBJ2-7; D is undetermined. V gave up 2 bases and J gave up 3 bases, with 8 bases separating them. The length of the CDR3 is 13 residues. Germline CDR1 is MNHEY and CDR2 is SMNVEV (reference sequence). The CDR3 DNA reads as TGTGCCAGCAGTTTAAGGCAGGACTACGAGCAGTACTTC. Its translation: CASSLRQDYEQYF.

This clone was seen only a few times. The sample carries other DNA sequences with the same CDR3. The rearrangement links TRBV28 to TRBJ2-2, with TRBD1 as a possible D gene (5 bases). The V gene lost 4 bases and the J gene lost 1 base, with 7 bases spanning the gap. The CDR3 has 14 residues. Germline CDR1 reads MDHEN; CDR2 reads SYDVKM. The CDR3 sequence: CASSSGQNTGELFF. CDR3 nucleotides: TGTGCCAGCAGTTCAGGACAGAACACCGGGGAGCTGTTTTTT.

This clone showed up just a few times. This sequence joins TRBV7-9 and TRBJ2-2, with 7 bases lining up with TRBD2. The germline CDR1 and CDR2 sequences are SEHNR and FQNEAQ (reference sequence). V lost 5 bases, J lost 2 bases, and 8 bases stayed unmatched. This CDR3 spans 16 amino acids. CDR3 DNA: TGTGCCAGCAGCCCTCCGGGCGGGGGTAACACCGGGGAGCTGTTTTTT. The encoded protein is CASSPPGGGNTGELFF.

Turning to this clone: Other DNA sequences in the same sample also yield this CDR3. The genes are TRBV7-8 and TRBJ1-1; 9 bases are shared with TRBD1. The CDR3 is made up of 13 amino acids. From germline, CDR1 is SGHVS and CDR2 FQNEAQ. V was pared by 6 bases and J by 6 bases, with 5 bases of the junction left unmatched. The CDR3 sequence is CASRPGQGSEAFF. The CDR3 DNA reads TGTGCCAGCAGACCGGGACAGGGCTCTGAAGCTTTCTTT.

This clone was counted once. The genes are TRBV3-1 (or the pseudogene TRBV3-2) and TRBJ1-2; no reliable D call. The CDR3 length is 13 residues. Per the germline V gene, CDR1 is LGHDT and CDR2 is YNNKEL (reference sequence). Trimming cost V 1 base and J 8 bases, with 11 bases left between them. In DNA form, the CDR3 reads TGTGCCAGCAGCCAAGGGCGATTGAGGGGCTACACCTTC. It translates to CASSQGRLRGYTF.

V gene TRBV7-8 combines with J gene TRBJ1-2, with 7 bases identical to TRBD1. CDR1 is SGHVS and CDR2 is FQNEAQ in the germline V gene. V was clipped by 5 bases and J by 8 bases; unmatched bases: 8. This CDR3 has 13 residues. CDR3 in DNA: TGTGCCAGCAGCATTTTGACAGGGCGCGGCTACACCTTC. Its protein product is CASSILTGRGYTF.

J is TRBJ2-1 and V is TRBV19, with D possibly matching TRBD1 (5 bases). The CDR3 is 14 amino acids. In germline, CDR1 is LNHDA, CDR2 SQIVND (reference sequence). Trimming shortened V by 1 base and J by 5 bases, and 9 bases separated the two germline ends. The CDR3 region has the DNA TGTGCCAGTAGTATAGCCGGCAGGGACAATGAGCAGTTCTTC. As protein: CASSIAGRDNEQFF.

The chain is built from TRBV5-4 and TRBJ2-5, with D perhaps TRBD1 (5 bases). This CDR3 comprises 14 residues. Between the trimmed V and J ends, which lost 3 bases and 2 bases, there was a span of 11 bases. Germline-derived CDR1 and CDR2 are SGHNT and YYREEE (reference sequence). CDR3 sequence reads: CASSSSQGQETQYF. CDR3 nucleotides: TGTGCCAGCAGCTCATCCCAGGGACAAGAGACCCAGTACTTC. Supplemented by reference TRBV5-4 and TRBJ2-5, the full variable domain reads ETGVTQSPTHLIKTRGQQVTLRCSSQSGHNTVSWYQQALGQGPQFIFQYYREEENGRGNFPPRFSGLQFPNYSSELNVNALELDDSALYLCASSSSQGQETQYFGPGTRLLVL.

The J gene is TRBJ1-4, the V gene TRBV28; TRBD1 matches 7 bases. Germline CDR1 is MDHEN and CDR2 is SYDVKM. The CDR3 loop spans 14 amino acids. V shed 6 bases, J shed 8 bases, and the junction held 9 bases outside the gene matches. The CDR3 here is CASRSGTVGEKLFF. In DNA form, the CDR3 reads TGTGCCAGCAGATCCGGGACAGTCGGGGAAAAACTGTTTTTT.

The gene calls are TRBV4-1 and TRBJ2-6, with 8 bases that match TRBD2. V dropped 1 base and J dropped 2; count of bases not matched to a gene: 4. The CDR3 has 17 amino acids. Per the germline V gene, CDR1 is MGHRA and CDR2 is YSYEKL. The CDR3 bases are TGCGCCAGCAGCCAAGGGCGGGGGGCAACTGGGGCCAACGTCCTGACTTTC. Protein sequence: CASSQGRGATGANVLTF.

DNA for the CDR3: TGTGCCAGCACCTTAGGGGAGGAGTCTGAAGCTTTCTTT. Translating it yields CASTLGEESEAFF. The gene calls are TRBV2 and TRBJ1-1; D perhaps matches TRBD1 (5 bases). This CDR3 is built from 13 residues. V was trimmed by 7 bases and J by 6 bases, leaving 15 bases between them. In germline, CDR1 is SNHLY, CDR2 FYNNEI.

The CDR3: CASRPASGSQNEQFF. The CDR3 DNA follows: TGTGCCAGCAGACCCGCTAGCGGGAGTCAAAATGAGCAGTTCTTC. V gene TRBV7-9 combines with J gene TRBJ2-1; 10 nucleotides line up with TRBD2. This CDR3 has 15 amino acids. The V segment lost 6 bases and the J segment 7 bases; nucleotides outside the gene matches: 9. Germline V gene lookup returns CDR1 SEHNR and CDR2 FQNEAQ (reference sequence).

Written as DNA, the CDR3 is TGTGCCAGCAGTTCCCCTCACGGGAGGGACACCGGGGAGCTGTTTTTT. This encodes CASSSPHGRDTGELFF. V and J are TRBV28 and TRBJ2-2, with TRBD2 identical over 8 bases. The germline gives CDR1 MDHEN, CDR2 SYDVKM. With V trimmed by 4 bases and J by 3 bases, 7 bases remained unmatched. This CDR3 has 16 residues.

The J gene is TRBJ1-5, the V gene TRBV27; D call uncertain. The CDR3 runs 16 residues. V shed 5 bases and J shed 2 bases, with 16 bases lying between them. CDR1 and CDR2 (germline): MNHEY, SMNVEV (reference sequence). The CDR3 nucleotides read TGTGCCAGCAGTAAACTAGCCCATCGGGGCAATCAGCCCCAGCATTTT. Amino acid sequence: CASSKLAHRGNQPQHF.

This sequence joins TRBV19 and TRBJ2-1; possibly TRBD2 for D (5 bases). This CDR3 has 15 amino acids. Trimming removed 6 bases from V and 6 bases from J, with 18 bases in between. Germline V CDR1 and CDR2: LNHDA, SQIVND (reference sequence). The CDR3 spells CASRLTVTTVNEQFF. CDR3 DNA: TGTGCCAGTAGACTAACAGTGACTACGGTCAATGAGCAGTTCTTC.

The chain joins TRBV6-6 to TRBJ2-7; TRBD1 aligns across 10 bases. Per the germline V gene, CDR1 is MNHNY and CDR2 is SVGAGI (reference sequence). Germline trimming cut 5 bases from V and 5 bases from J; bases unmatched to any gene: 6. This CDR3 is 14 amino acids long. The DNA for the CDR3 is TGTGCCAGCAGTGACAGGGGGCTGACCCACGAGCAGTACTTC. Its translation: CASSDRGLTHEQYF.